This T cell receptor beta chain was captured by sequencing in a study of blood T cell repertoires in COVID-19. Study overall: Acute and convalescent COVID-19 samples came from the United States, Italy and Spain. PBMCs, B-cell-depleted T cells, or T cells provided the cDNA or gDNA that made up the material.

In the study's own analysis: By means of reference gene primer amplification, nucleated cell counts were estimated. TCRdb keeps only in-frame clones here, not all; method: immunoSEQ multiplex PCR. V and J calls and clone size come straight from that table; D and trimming were deduced from the DNA. The table records fewer than 250,000 clones, around 90% of them present only once. CDR3 length: 17 amino acids. With 3 bases clipped from V and 0 bases from J, the junction kept 11 bases outside the gene matches. Per the germline V gene, CDR1 is DFQATT and CDR2 is SNEGSKA (reference sequence). J is TRBJ1-1 and V is TRBV20-1, with 9 bases lining up with TRBD1. The source of this sequence is a man between 60 and 75 years old who had recovered from COVID-19. The sample was peripheral blood. The CDR3 region is CSASSKGQGALNTEAFF. CDR3 nucleotides: TGCAGTGCTAGTTCTAAGGGACAGGGAGCCTTGAACACTGAAGCTTTCTTT.